Below, one T cell receptor beta chain is given with its context. The record originates from a study of blood T cell repertoires in COVID-19. Germline-derived CDR1 and CDR2 are LNHDA and SQIVND (reference sequence). The CDR3 totals 18 residues. With 3 bases clipped from V and 0 bases from J, the junction kept 11 bases outside the gene matches. Per the original data handling: Estimation of nucleated cell counts was performed using reference gene primer amplification. TCRdb keeps only in-frame clones here, not all; method: immunoSEQ multiplex PCR. That table furnishes V, J and clone size, whereas the DNA furnished D and trimming. The table lists 40,000 to 50,000 clones, over 75% of them singletons, with more than 7% in the top ten.

The receptor comes from a man aged 25 to 40 with active or convalescent COVID-19. Sequencing used peripheral blood. The chain has TRBV19 and TRBJ1-5; 7 bases fit TRBD1. The CDR3 is CASSIGRDSLFSNQPQHF. DNA for the CDR3: TGTGCCAGTAGTATCGGGAGGGACAGTCTCTTTAGCAATCAGCCCCAGCATTTT. Full variable domain (rest looked up from reference TRBV19 and TRBJ1-5): DGGITQSPKYLFRKEGQNVTLSCEQNLNHDAMYWYRQDPGQGLRLIYYSQIVNDFQKGDIAEGYSVSREKKESFPLTVTSAQKNPTAFYLCASSIGRDSLFSNQPQHFGDGTRLSIL.